What follows are 16 T cell receptor beta chains derived from one specimen sequenced in a study of T cell responses to AZD1222 COVID-19 vaccine (dated by TCRdb to about 2021). Receptor libraries were prepared by the immunoSEQ multiplex PCR assay. Imported from immuneACCESS, the table was reduced by TCRdb to in-frame sequences with V and J called. These copies leave out some clones; in studies compared against another copy, an unresolved V gene accounts for under half, and the cause of the remainder is not known. The sample table holds 95,000 to 110,000 clones, of which about 90% were seen once. The ten largest clonotypes hold under 10% of the sample. The sample's time point label, decoded: about 28 days (+/-7) after the second vaccine dose. The source material was peripheral blood, sampled 28 days after the second AZD1222 dose. Receptors originate from an adult who received the AZD1222 COVID-19 vaccine.

The J gene is TRBJ1-1, the V gene TRBV7-2, with D unclear. V lost 1 base to trimming and J lost 1 base, with 10 bases between them. CDR1 and CDR2 from the germline V gene are SGHTA and FQGNSA. CDR3 size: 15 residues. The CDR3 sequence is CASSLGGWGNTEAFF. CDR3 sequence (DNA): TGTGCCAGCAGCTTAGGAGGGTGGGGGAACACTGAAGCTTTCTTT.

The gene calls are TRBV7-6 and TRBJ2-5, with 12 bases identical to TRBD2. V shed 5 bases and J 5 bases; nucleotides not matched to a gene: 9. The germline V gene has CDR1 SGHVS and CDR2 FNYEAQ. CDR3 size: 16 residues. CDR3 nucleotides: TGTGCCAGCAGCGGCACTAGCGGGGGGCCGGGGGAGACCCAGTACTTC. It yields the protein CASSGTSGGPGETQYF.

The gene calls are TRBV30 and TRBJ1-6, with D unclear. The V end lost 0 bases, the J end lost 7 bases, and 4 bases lay between the germline ends. CDR3 length: 12 residues. The germline V gene encodes CDR1 GTSNPN and CDR2 SVGIG (reference sequence). DNA of the CDR3: TGTGCCTGGAGTGTACCAAATTCACCCCTCCACTTT. It yields the protein CAWSVPNSPLHF. Full variable domain (outside the CDR3, taken from reference TRBV30 and TRBJ1-6): SQTIHQWPATLVQPVGSPLSLECTVEGTSNPNLYWYRQAAGRGLQLLFYSVGIGQISSEVPQNLSASRPQDRQFILSSKKLLLSDSGFYLCAWSVPNSPLHFGNGTRLTVT.

The V call is TRBV3-1 (or the pseudogene TRBV3-2), the J call TRBJ2-5; the match to TRBD2 covers 9 bases. Trimming took 4 bases from V and 7 from J; bases not matched to a gene: 7. CDR1 is LGHDT, CDR2 YNNKEL, per germline (reference sequence). The CDR3 is 14 residues long. The CDR3 DNA sequence: TGTGCCAGCAGCCCGGGACTAGCTCGTGGGACCCAGTACTTC. It translates to CASSPGLARGTQYF.

This chain uses TRBV7-2 with TRBJ2-1; 7 bases map to TRBD2. The CDR3 runs to 15 residues. Germline V gives CDR1 SGHTA, CDR2 FQGNSA. The V and J ends lost 1 base and 3 bases, in that order; junction bases with no gene match: 3. CDR3 protein: CASSLVGLGYNEQFF. The CDR3 DNA is TGTGCCAGCAGCTTAGTTGGACTAGGCTACAATGAGCAGTTCTTC.

This chain links TRBV7-2 with TRBJ1-1; D is perhaps TRBD1 (5 bases). The CDR3 spans 15 residues. The V end lost 0 bases, the J end lost 0 bases, and 8 bases lay between the germline ends. The germline CDR1 and CDR2 sequences are SGHTA and FQGNSA. DNA for the CDR3: TGTGCCAGCAGCTTAGCGGGGGGACTGAACACTGAAGCTTTCTTT. Its translation: CASSLAGGLNTEAFF. The full variable domain, completed using reference TRBV7-2 and TRBJ1-1, is GAGVSQSPSNKVTEKGKDVELRCDPISGHTALYWYRQSLGQGLEFLIYFQGNSAPDKSGLPSDRFSAERTGGSVSTLTIQRTQQEDSAVYLCASSLAGGLNTEAFFGQGTRLTVV.

The chain uses TRBV29-1 and TRBJ1-2; weak D call: TRBD1 (6 bases). Germline V gives CDR1 SQVTM, CDR2 ANQGSEA. The CDR3 consists of 12 residues. V lost 5 bases and J 7 bases, leaving 14 bases between the germline ends. As DNA, the CDR3 is TGCAGCGTTAAATACAGGGAACGTGGCTACACCTTC. Encoded protein: CSVKYRERGYTF.

The chain carries TRBV4-1 and TRBJ1-2; D ambiguous. The CDR3 extends over 15 amino acids. V lost 0 bases and J 2 bases, leaving 10 bases between the germline ends. CDR1 is MGHRA and CDR2 is YSYEKL in the germline V gene. Here the CDR3 DNA reads TGCGCCAGCAGCCAAGATGATGCCTTAAACTATGGCTACACCTTC. Amino acids: CASSQDDALNYGYTF.

This chain joins TRBV4-2 and TRBJ1-5; tentative D call: TRBD1 (5 bases). Germline V gene lookup returns CDR1 LGHNA and CDR2 YNFKEQ. V lost 4 bases, J lost 4 bases, and 14 bases lay in between. The length of the CDR3 is 15 residues. DNA for the CDR3: TGTGCCAGCAGCCCAGACGGACACATGAATCAGCCCCAGCATTTT. Amino acid sequence: CASSPDGHMNQPQHF.

The V call is TRBV18, the J call TRBJ1-2; perhaps TRBD1 as D (5 bases). Germline V CDR1 and CDR2: KGHSH, LQKENI. The CDR3 has 14 residues. Trimming stripped 2 bases from V and 5 bases from J, with 12 bases between. CDR3 nucleotides: TGTGCCAGCTCACCAGGGGGGGTCCGATATGGCTACACCTTC. This gives the protein CASSPGGVRYGYTF.

The J gene is TRBJ2-1, the V gene TRBV30, with D possibly being TRBD2 (5 bases). V gave up 0 bases and J gave up 10 bases, with 10 bases separating them. The CDR3 consists of 12 residues. Germline-derived CDR1 and CDR2 are GTSNPN and SVGIG (reference sequence). This chain's CDR3 is CAWSVLGREQFF. The CDR3 bases are TGTGCCTGGAGTGTACTAGGGCGCGAGCAGTTCTTC.

V is TRBV9 and J is TRBJ2-1; 8 bases fit TRBD1. CDR3 length equals 15 residues. Germline trimming cut 1 base from V and 5 bases from J; bases unmatched to any gene: 5. Per germline, CDR1 SGDLS and CDR2 YYNGEE. CDR3 amino acids: CASSVSGGVDNEQFF. The CDR3 nucleotides are TGTGCCAGCAGCGTATCAGGGGGCGTTGACAATGAGCAGTTCTTC.

V and J are TRBV7-8 and TRBJ2-1, with 9 bases matching TRBD1. Germline V CDR1 and CDR2: SGHVS, FQNEAQ. V shed 6 bases, J shed 4 bases, and the junction held 7 bases outside the gene matches. The CDR3 runs to 15 residues. CDR3 nucleotides: TGTGCCAGCAGTCCCGGGACAGGGACTTACAATGAGCAGTTCTTC. As protein: CASSPGTGTYNEQFF.

The chain carries TRBV19 and TRBJ1-1, with D possibly being TRBD1 (6 bases). CDR1 LNHDA and CDR2 SQIVND come from the germline V gene (reference sequence). The CDR3 contains 14 residues. The V end was cut by 9 bases, the J end by 2 bases, with 16 bases between. CDR3: CASTPTGFNTEAFF. The CDR3 nucleotides are TGTGCCAGCACTCCAACAGGGTTCAACACTGAAGCTTTCTTT.

The V gene is TRBV7-6, the J gene TRBJ2-1; perhaps TRBD1 as D (5 bases). There are 16 residues in the CDR3. In germline, CDR1 is SGHVS, CDR2 FNYEAQ. The germline V and J ends were trimmed by 0 bases and 4 bases, with 13 bases remaining between them. As DNA, the CDR3 is TGTGCCAGCAGCTTAGCGCGATGGGCAGGGTACAATGAGCAGTTCTTC. This sequence encodes CASSLARWAGYNEQFF.

The chain combines TRBV9 with TRBJ2-2; TRBD1 is a possible D gene (6 bases). V lost 3 bases and J lost 2, with 8 bases in between. The CDR3 spans 14 residues. CDR1 SGDLS and CDR2 YYNGEE come from the germline V gene. CDR3 protein: CASSAQGNTGELFF. In DNA form, the CDR3 reads TGTGCCAGCAGCGCACAGGGAAACACCGGGGAGCTGTTTTTT.